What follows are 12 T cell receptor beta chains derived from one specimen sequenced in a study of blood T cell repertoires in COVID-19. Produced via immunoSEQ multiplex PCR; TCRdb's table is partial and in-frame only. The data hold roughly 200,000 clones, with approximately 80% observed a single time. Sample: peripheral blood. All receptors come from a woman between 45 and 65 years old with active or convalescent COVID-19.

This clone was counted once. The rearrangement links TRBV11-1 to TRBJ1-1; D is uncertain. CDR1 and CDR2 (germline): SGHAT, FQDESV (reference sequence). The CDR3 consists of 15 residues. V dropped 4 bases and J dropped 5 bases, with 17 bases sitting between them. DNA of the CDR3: TGTGCCAGCAGCTCCAGTATCGGGGTACGGACTGAAGCTTTCTTT. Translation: CASSSSIGVRTEAFF.

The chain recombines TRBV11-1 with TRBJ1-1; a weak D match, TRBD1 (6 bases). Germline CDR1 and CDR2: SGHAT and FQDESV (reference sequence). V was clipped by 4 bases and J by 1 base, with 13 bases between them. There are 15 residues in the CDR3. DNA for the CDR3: TGTGCCAGCAGCTCACTGACAGGTTCGAACACTGAAGCTTTCTTT. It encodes CASSSLTGSNTEAFF.

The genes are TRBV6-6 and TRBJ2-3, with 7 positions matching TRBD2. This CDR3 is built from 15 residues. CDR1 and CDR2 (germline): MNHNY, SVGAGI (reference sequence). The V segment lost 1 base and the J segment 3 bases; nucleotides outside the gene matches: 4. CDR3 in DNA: TGTGCCAGCAGTTACTGGGGGGGTCCGACAGATACGCAGTATTTT. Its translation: CASSYWGGPTDTQYF.

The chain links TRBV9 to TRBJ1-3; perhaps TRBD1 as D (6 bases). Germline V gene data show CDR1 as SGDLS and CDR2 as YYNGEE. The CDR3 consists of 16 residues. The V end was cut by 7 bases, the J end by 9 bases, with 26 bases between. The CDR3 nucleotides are TGTGCCAGCCACGAAACGGGGCGGGGGCCAAGGACCACCATATATTTT. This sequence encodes CASHETGRGPRTTIYF. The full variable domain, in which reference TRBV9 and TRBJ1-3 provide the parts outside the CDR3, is DSGVTQTPKHLITATGQRVTLRCSPRSGDLSVYWYQQSLDQGLQFLIQYYNGEERAKGNILERFSAQQFPDLHSELNLSSLELGDSALYFCASHETGRGPRTTIYFGEGSWLTVV.

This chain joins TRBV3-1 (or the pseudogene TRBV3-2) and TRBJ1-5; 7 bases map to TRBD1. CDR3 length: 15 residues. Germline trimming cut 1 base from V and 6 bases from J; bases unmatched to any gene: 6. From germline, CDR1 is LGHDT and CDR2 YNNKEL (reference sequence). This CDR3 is CASSQGTGSIQPQHF. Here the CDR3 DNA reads TGTGCCAGCAGCCAAGGGACAGGAAGTATTCAGCCCCAGCATTTT.

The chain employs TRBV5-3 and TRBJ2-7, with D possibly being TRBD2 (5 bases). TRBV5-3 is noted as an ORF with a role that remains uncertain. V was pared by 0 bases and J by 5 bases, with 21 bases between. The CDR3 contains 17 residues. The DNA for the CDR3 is TGTGCCAGAAGCTTGGGAAATCTCAGGAGGAGGTCGGACGAGCAGTACTTC. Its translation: CARSLGNLRRRSDEQYF.

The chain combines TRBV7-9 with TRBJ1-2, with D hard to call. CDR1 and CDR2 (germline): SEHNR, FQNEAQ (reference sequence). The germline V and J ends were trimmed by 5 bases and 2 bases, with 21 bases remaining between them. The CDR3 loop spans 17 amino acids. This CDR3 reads CASSREVAYKLNYGYTF. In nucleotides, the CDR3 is TGTGCCAGCAGCCGAGAGGTTGCTTACAAGCTCAACTATGGCTACACCTTC.

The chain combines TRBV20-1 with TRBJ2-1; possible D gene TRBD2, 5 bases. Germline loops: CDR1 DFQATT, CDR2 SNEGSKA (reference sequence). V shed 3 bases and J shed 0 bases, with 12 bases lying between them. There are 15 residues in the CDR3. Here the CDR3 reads CSASLGLSSYNEQFF. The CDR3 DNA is TGCAGTGCTAGTCTTGGACTGAGCTCCTACAATGAGCAGTTCTTC.

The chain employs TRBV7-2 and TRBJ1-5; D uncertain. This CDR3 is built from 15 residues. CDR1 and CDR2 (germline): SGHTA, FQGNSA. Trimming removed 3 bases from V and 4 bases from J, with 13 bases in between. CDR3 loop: CASSFSGSLNQPQHF. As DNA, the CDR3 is TGTGCCAGCAGCTTCTCGGGGTCCCTAAATCAGCCCCAGCATTTT.

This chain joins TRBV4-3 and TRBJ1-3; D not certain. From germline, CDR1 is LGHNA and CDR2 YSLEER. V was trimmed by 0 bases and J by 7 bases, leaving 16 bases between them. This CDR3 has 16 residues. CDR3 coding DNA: TGCGCCAGCAGCCAAGATTACGGACTGTCGGCGAACACCATATATTTT. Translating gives CASSQDYGLSANTIYF.

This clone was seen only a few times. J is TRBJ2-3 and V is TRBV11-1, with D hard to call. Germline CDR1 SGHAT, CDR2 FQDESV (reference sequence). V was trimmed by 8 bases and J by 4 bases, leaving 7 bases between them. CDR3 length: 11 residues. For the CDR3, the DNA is TGTGCCAGCGGAGTGTCAGATACGCAGTATTTT. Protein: CASGVSDTQYF.

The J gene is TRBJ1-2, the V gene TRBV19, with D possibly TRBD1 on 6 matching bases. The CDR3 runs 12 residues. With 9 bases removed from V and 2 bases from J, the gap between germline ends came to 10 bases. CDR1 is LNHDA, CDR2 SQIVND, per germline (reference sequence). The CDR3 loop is CASRRGNYGYTF. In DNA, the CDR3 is TGTGCCAGCCGCAGGGGCAACTATGGCTACACCTTC.